One sample yielded the 13 T cell receptor beta chains listed below, sequenced in a study of blood T cell repertoires in COVID-19. Using immunoSEQ multiplex PCR, the repertoire was profiled, and TCRdb retains in-frame clones only, with some absent. The data show some 80,000 clones, with approximately 86% seen just once and roughly 4.5% held by the top ten. Material for sequencing was peripheral blood. The receptor source for this set is a man aged 45 to 65 with active or convalescent COVID-19.

The chain employs TRBV7-2 and TRBJ2-5; D is undetermined. The V end was cut by 4 bases, the J end by 4 bases, with 10 bases between. The germline V gene has CDR1 SGHTA and CDR2 FQGNSA. There are 13 residues in the CDR3. CDR3 loop: CASSSPALETQYF. The CDR3 DNA sequence: TGTGCCAGCAGCTCCCCAGCGTTAGAGACCCAGTACTTC.

The genes are TRBV2 and TRBJ2-5; D is unclear. In germline, CDR1 is SNHLY, CDR2 FYNNEI. V lost 7 bases to trimming and J lost 5 bases, with 11 bases between them. CDR3 length equals 12 residues. The CDR3 sequence is CASTPLEETQYF. In DNA, the CDR3 is TGTGCCAGCACCCCTCTAGAGGAGACCCAGTACTTC.

The chain carries TRBV21-1 and TRBJ2-3; the table names TRBD2, a call not compared with the DNA. TRBV21-1 is a documented pseudogene. The CDR3 totals 18 residues. The CDR3 region has the DNA TGTGCCAGCAGCAAAGCGCAACGGAGGACTAGGAGCACAGATACGCAGTATTTT. Amino acid sequence: CASSKAQRRTRSTDTQYF.

The chain joins TRBV11-2 to TRBJ2-5, with D maybe TRBD2 (6 bases). The CDR3 totals 13 residues. The germline V gene encodes CDR1 SGHAT and CDR2 FQNNGV. V dropped 4 bases and J dropped 2 bases, with 8 bases sitting between them. The chain's CDR3 is CASSSGLQETQYF. The CDR3, as DNA: TGTGCCAGCAGCTCGGGACTTCAAGAGACCCAGTACTTC. Looking up the rest from reference TRBV11-2 and TRBJ2-5 gives the full variable domain: EAGVAQSPRYKIIEKRQSVAFWCNPISGHATLYWYQQILGQGPKLLIQFQNNGVVDDSQLPKDRFSAERLKGVDSTLKIQPAKLEDSAVYLCASSSGLQETQYFGPGTRLLVL.

As regards this clone: Other DNA sequences in the sample encode the same CDR3. V is TRBV24-1 and J is TRBJ2-5; 13 bases map to TRBD2. The germline V gene encodes CDR1 KGHDR and CDR2 SFDVKD. There are 16 residues in the CDR3. Trimming took 1 base from V and 5 from J; bases not matched to a gene: 3. The CDR3 DNA reads TGTGCCACCAGTGATTTCGGACTAGCGGGGGAGGAGACCCAGTACTTC. It translates to CATSDFGLAGEETQYF.

J is TRBJ2-7 and V is TRBV28, with D perhaps matching TRBD2 (6 bases). There are 15 residues in the CDR3. With 7 bases removed from V and 5 bases from J, the gap between germline ends came to 21 bases. Germline CDR1 reads MDHEN; CDR2 reads SYDVKM. The CDR3 coding sequence is TGTGCCAGCAACACCCCGGAAGAGGGGAGGCACGAGCAGTACTTC. Its protein product is CASNTPEEGRHEQYF. The whole variable domain, filled in from reference TRBV28 and TRBJ2-7, reads DVKVTQSSRYLVKRTGEKVFLECVQDMDHENMFWYRQDPGLGLRLIYFSYDVKMKEKGDIPEGYSVSREKKERFSLILESASTNQTSMYLCASNTPEEGRHEQYFGPGTRLTVT.

This clone was observed a single time. This chain links TRBV5-4 with TRBJ2-5, with 9 nucleotides matching TRBD1. The germline gives CDR1 SGHNT, CDR2 YYREEE (reference sequence). The CDR3 is made up of 14 amino acids. After removal of 3 bases from V and 5 bases from J, the junction contained 5 bases not matched to a gene. CDR3 residues: CASSWWGQGETQYF. CDR3 DNA: TGTGCCAGCAGCTGGTGGGGACAGGGTGAGACCCAGTACTTC. The full variable domain, rest sourced from reference TRBV5-4 and TRBJ2-5, is ETGVTQSPTHLIKTRGQQVTLRCSSQSGHNTVSWYQQALGQGPQFIFQYYREEENGRGNFPPRFSGLQFPNYSSELNVNALELDDSALYLCASSWWGQGETQYFGPGTRLLVL.

The J gene is TRBJ1-1, the V gene TRBV28; perhaps TRBD1 as D (5 bases). Germline CDR1 reads MDHEN; CDR2 reads SYDVKM. With 2 bases removed from V and 1 base from J, the gap between germline ends came to 11 bases. The CDR3 runs to 15 residues. As DNA, the CDR3 is TGTGCCAGCAGTTTAGTTGGGCAGGGGAACACTGAAGCTTTCTTT. Amino acids: CASSLVGQGNTEAFF. Full variable domain (outside the CDR3, taken from reference TRBV28 and TRBJ1-1): DVKVTQSSRYLVKRTGEKVFLECVQDMDHENMFWYRQDPGLGLRLIYFSYDVKMKEKGDIPEGYSVSREKKERFSLILESASTNQTSMYLCASSLVGQGNTEAFFGQGTRLTVV.

The V gene is TRBV18, the J gene TRBJ2-7; D may be TRBD1 (5 bases). The CDR3 has 14 residues. Germline CDR1 reads KGHSH; CDR2 reads LQKENI. V was trimmed by 2 bases and J by 6 bases, leaving 14 bases between them. CDR3 nucleotides: TGTGCCAGCTCACCAAAGCAGGGAAGAGGCGAGCAGTACGTC. Translation gives CASSPKQGRGEQYV.

The table lists this clone with a few counts. J is TRBJ1-6 and V is TRBV7-9, with D possibly TRBD1 on 5 matching bases. The ends were cut back, 0 bases at V and 2 bases at J, with 8 bases in the middle. The germline CDR1 and CDR2 sequences are SEHNR and FQNEAQ (reference sequence). This CDR3 region has 16 residues. The CDR3 sequence is CASSLAKGAYNSPLHF. For the CDR3, the DNA is TGTGCCAGCAGCTTAGCGAAAGGGGCCTATAATTCACCCCTCCACTTT.

The chain couples TRBV7-9 to TRBJ1-6, with 8 bases lining up with TRBD1. V trimming: 1 base; J trimming: 10 bases; junction bases outside the gene matches: 3. The CDR3 extends over 14 amino acids. CDR1 is SEHNR, CDR2 FQNEAQ, per germline (reference sequence). The CDR3 loop is CASSLGQGSSPLHF. The CDR3 DNA sequence: TGTGCCAGCAGCTTAGGACAGGGGAGCTCACCCCTCCACTTT.

V gene TRBV5-6 combines with J gene TRBJ2-7; 9 nucleotides align to TRBD1. V trimming: 2 bases; J trimming: 2 bases; junction bases outside the gene matches: 2. This CDR3 spans 14 amino acids. Germline V gene lookup returns CDR1 SGHDT and CDR2 YYEEEE. CDR3 protein: CASSFRDRAYEQYV. The CDR3 region has the DNA TGTGCCAGCAGCTTCCGGGACAGGGCCTACGAGCAGTACGTC.

The chain joins TRBV28 to TRBJ1-4; the D gene is possibly TRBD1 (5 bases). V lost 4 bases and J 0 bases, leaving 9 bases between the germline ends. Germline CDR1 and CDR2: MDHEN and SYDVKM. The CDR3 spans 15 residues. The CDR3 protein is CASSSGGATNEKLFF. CDR3 DNA sequence: TGTGCCAGCAGTTCCGGGGGAGCAACTAATGAAAAACTGTTTTTT.